The present T cell receptor beta chain was sequenced within a study of T cell repertoires in cytomegalovirus infection. Study information: Recently described HLA-C-restricted plus well-studied HLA-B-restricted CMV epitopes were used. Public TCR beta signatures marked donors with CMV infection and the matching HLA. Regarding the study as a whole: HLA-C-restricted CMV-specific TCR beta clonotypes were dominant in the ex vivo response. Cumulated frequencies of public TCR beta families served to identify carriers of CMV plus the relevant HLA.

This CDR3 has 14 residues. V lost 3 bases and J lost 0, with 9 bases in between. Germline CDR1 reads SNHLY; CDR2 reads FYNNEI. Comment on this clonotype: Its antigen is not known.

TCRdb ran MiXCR on the reads and lists one entry per CDR3 protein. The sample includes 800,000 to 950,000 distinct CDR3 sequences, about 31% seen only once; the top ten take roughly 12%. This receptor was identified in a human donor in good health (CMV status not recorded). Some clones in this sample may be carry-over from other donors' samples. The specimen comprised cultured CD8+ T cells from PBMCs, sampled from culture after CMV antigen stimulation. The V and J genes are TRBV2 and TRBJ2-7; tentatively, D is TRBD1 (6 bases). This chain's CDR3 is CASSDRGPSYEQYF. The CDR3 region has the DNA TGTGCCAGCAGTGACAGGGGCCCCTCCTACGAGCAGTACTTC.